This entry features one T cell receptor beta chain sequence. A deep-level run was used for the assay. The data were produced by immunoSEQ multiplex PCR, yet TCRdb's version contains in-frame clones alone and is incomplete. The data hold approximately 600,000 clones, with 95% observed a single time. Naive CD8 cells, CD45RO-negative and positively selected for CCR7, excluded terminally differentiated effector memory CD45RA+ cells. CDR3 length: 14 amino acids. This record comes from a study of shared clonotypes between healthy human individuals. This receptor was identified in a woman aged 25-40 years in good health. Sequencing was carried out using naive CD8+ T cells sorted from blood. J is TRBJ1-1 and V is TRBV12-1. TRBV12-1 is a listed pseudogene. The CDR3 coding sequence is TGTGCCAGCAGCCCCCTTCAAGAGAACACTGAAGCTTTCTTT. It codes for CASSPLQENTEAFF.